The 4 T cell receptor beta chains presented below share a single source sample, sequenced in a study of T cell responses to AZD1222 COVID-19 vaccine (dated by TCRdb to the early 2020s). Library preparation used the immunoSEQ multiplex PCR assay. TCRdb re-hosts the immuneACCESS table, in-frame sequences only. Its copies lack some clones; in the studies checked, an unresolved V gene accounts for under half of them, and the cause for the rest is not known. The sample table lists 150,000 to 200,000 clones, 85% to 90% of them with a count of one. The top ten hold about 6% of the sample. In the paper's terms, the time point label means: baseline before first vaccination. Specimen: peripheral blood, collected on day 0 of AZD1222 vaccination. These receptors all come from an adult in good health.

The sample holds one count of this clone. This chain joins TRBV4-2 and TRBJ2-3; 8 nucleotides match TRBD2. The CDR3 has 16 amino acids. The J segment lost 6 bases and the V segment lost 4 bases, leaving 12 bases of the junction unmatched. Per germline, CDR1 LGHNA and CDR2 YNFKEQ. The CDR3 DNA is TGTGCCAGCAGCCCCACCCTTGGTAGCGGGGAGGATACGCAGTATTTT. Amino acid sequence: CASSPTLGSGEDTQYF.

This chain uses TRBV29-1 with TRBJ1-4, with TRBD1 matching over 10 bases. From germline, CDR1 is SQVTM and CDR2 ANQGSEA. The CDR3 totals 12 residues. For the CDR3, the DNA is TGCAGTGCGGGACAGGGGAATGAAAAACTGTTTTTT. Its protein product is CSAGQGNEKLFF.

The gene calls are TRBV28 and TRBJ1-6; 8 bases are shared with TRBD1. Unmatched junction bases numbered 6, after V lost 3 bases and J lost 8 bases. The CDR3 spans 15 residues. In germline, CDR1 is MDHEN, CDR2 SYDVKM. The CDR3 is CASSLSDRVDSPLHF. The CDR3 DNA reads TGTGCCAGCAGTTTGTCGGACAGGGTAGATTCACCCCTCCACTTT.

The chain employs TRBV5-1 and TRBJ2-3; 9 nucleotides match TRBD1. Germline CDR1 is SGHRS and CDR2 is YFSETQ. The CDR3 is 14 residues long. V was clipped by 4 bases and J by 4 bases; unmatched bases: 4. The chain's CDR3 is CASSAQGAADTQYF. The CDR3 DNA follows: TGCGCCAGCAGCGCACAGGGGGCTGCAGATACGCAGTATTTT.